This is a list of T cell receptor beta chains from one sample in a study of T cell repertoires in cytomegalovirus infection. These receptors' targets are unknown. TCRdb independently ran MiXCR on the reads; one entry per CDR3 protein. Among about 130,000 distinct CDR3 sequences listed, 20% to 30% were seen once. Sequencing used PBMCs, sequenced either directly or after in vitro stimulation (not recorded which). These receptors came from a human donor in good health (CMV status not recorded). Some clones in this sample may be carry-over from other donors' samples. CDR3s include the opening cysteine and the closing phenylalanine or tryptophan. D genes are given only for firm matches. Clone size is not always given. Where it is, it says once, few, many or a class for expanded clones.

>few|TRBJ2-2|TRBV4-1|.
TGCGCCAGCAGCCAACTGACGACTGGGAACACCGGGGAGCTGTTTTTT
CASSQLTTGNTGELFF
>.|TRBJ1-2|TRBV6-2/TRBV6-3|.
TGTGCCAGCAGTTACGGGCAGCATTATGGCTACACCTTC
CASSYGQHYGYTF
>.|TRBJ2-3|TRBV20-1|.
TGCAGTGCTAGGGCTAGCACAGATACGCAGTATTTT
CSARASTDTQYF
>.|TRBJ1-3|TRBV7-2|.
TGTGCCAGCAGCCTAGGGGTCTCTGGAAACACCATATATTTT
CASSLGVSGNTIYF
>.|TRBJ2-7|TRBV5-5|.
TGTGCCAGCAGCATCAAGGGGGCGGGAGATGCGTACGAGCAGTACTTC
CASSIKGAGDAYEQYF
>few|TRBJ2-1|TRBV11-3|.
TGTGCCAGCAGTCCAATTACCCGGGGCGTCAATGAGCAGTTCTTC
CASSPITRGVNEQFF
>.|TRBJ2-4|TRBV6-1|.
TGTGTCAGCAGTGAAGTTACCGTAGCCAAAAACATTCAGTACTTC
CVSSEVTVAKNIQYF
>.|TRBJ2-1|TRBV28|.
TGTGCCAGTCAAACTAGCTCTACCTACAATGAGCAGTTCTTC
CASQTSSTYNEQFF
>.|TRBJ2-1|TRBV4-3|.
TGCGCCAGCAGCCAGGCGGATAGACCGGACAATGAGCAGTTCTTC
CASSQADRPDNEQFF
>.|TRBJ2-3|TRBV10-3|.
TGTGCCGCGACCACATCCCTGGGCACAGATACGCAGTATTTT
CAATTSLGTDTQYF
>.|TRBJ1-1|TRBV29-1|TRBD1
TGCAGCGTGACAGGGGAAGTCACTGAAGCTTTCTTT
CSVTGEVTEAFF
>many|TRBJ2-3|TRBV7-8|TRBD2
TGTGCCAGCAGCCTACTCTCGGGGGCGGCGGGAGGGCCGTCAGATACGCAGTATTTT
CASSLLSGAAGGPSDTQYF
>many|TRBJ2-1|TRBV7-2|TRBD1
TGTGCCAGCACCACAGGGGGACTCTCCTACAATGAGCAGTTCTTC
CASTTGGLSYNEQFF
>.|TRBJ1-5|TRBV5-6|.
TGTGCCAGCAGCTTGGGACCTCACTTTAATCAGCCCCAGCATTTT
CASSLGPHFNQPQHF
>.|TRBJ2-5|TRBV20-1|.
TGCAGTGCTAGACGGCGAGAAGGGGGAGAGACCCAGTACTTC
CSARRREGGETQYF
>.|TRBJ2-3|TRBV6-1|TRBD2
TGTGCCAGCAGGACTAGCGGGAGGGCTCGCACAGATACGCAGTATTTT
CASRTSGRARTDTQYF
>.|TRBJ1-5|TRBV25-1|TRBD1
TGTGCCAGCACCCCCGGGACAGGGGATCAGCCCCAGCATTTT
CASTPGTGDQPQHF
>.|TRBJ2-3|TRBV11-2|TRBD2
TGTGCCAGCAGCCGAGGGACTAGCGAGACAGATACGCAGTATTTT
CASSRGTSETDTQYF
>.|TRBJ1-2|TRBV7-9|.
TGTGCCAGCAGTCTAATAATTACAGGGTCGAACTATGGCTACACCTTC
CASSLIITGSNYGYTF
>many|TRBJ2-3|TRBV7-2|.
TGTGCCAGCAGCCCAGCTACAGATACGCAGTATTTT
CASSPATDTQYF
>.|TRBJ2-1|TRBV19|.
TGTGCCAGTAGTTCCCGTGGGGGAGCTCCTACAGGGGAGCAGTTCTTC
CASSSRGGAPTGEQFF
>few|TRBJ2-1|TRBV5-1|TRBD2
TGCGCCAGCAGCTTGGGCTGGACTAGCGGGAGAAATGAGCAGTTCTTC
CASSLGWTSGRNEQFF